The present entry profiles one T cell receptor beta chain with its context. Losses at the gene ends were 7 bases for V and 1 base for J; bases not matched to a gene: 1. Germline loops: CDR1 SGDLS, CDR2 YYNGEE. The CDR3 has 13 residues. Primers for the PCR totalled 60 Vbeta and 13 Jbeta. Only in-frame clones appear in the TCRdb table, and some are missing; sequencing was by immunoSEQ multiplex PCR. The data hold 180,000 or so clones, with 9.5% observed a single time. The data were obtained in a study of cytomegalovirus exposure and HLA in healthy donors. The source material was PBMCs. The sequence was obtained from a woman under 40 in good health and CMV-seropositive. The chain recombines TRBV9 with TRBJ2-3; 9 nucleotides align to TRBD2. In nucleotides, the CDR3 is TGTGCCAGCGAGCGGGAGGGCACAGATACGCAGTATTTT. Protein: CASEREGTDTQYF.